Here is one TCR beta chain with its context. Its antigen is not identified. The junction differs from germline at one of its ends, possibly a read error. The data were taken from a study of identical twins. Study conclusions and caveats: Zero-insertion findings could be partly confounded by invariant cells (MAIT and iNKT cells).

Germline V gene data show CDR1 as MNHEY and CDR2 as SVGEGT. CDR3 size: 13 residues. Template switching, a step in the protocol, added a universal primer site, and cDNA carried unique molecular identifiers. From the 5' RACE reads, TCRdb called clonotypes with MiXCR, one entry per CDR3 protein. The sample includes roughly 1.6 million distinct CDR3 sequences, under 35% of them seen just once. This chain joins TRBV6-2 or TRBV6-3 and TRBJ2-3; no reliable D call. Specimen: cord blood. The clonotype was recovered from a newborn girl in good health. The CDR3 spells CASGYFGTDTQYF. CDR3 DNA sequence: TGTGCCAGCGGTTACTTTGGCACAGATACGCAGTATTTT.